This T cell receptor (beta chain) appears in the sequencing data of a study of a mutant IDH1 vaccine in newly diagnosed glioma. Overall study findings and caveats: Any relationship between pseudoprogression and changes in top peripheral T cell clonotypes seemed absent.

Time point of the sample: week 47, end of study. In the vaccine, a single dose held 300 ug of the mutant IDH1 20-mer peptide, along with topical imiquimod. Every donor had a new WHO grade 3 or 4 astrocytoma that was IDH1-mutant, with loss of nuclear ATRX. Some clones are missing from TCRdb's copy, which holds only in-frame ones; the method was immunoSEQ multiplex PCR. Among roughly 35,000 clones listed, 75% were seen once. The V end lost 2 bases, the J end lost 0 bases, and 8 bases lay between the germline ends. This CDR3 contains 15 residues. CDR1 and CDR2 (germline): MGHRA, YSYEKL. Details on this clone: Its cognate antigen is unknown.

The origin of this receptor is a man aged 35-49 years with glioma. The sample in question was PBMCs, obtained from a glioma patient whose treatment included an IDH1 peptide vaccine. The chain links TRBV4-1 to TRBJ1-3; no clear D gene. Written as DNA, the CDR3 is TGCGCCAGCAGCCAACGAGCAAGCTCTGGAAACACCATATATTTT. It yields the protein CASSQRASSGNTIYF.